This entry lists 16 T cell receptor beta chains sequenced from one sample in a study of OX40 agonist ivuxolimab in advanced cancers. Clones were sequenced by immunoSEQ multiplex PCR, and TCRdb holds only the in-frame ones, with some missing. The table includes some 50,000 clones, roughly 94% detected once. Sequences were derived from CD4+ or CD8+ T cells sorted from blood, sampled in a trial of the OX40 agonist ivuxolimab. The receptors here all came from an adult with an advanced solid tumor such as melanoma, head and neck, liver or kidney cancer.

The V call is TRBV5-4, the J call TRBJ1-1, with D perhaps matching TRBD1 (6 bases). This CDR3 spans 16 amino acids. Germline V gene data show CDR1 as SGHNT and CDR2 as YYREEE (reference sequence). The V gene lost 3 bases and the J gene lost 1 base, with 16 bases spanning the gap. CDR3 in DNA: TGTGCCAGCAGCTCCGGTAGGACAGAGGCGAACACTGAAGCTTTCTTT. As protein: CASSSGRTEANTEAFF.

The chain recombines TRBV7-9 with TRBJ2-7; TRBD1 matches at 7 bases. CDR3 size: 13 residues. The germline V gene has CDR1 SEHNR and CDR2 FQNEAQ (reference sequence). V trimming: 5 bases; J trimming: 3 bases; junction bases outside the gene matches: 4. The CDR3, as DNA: TGTGCCAGCAGCCAAGGGGGCGGCTACGAGCAGTACTTC. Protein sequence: CASSQGGGYEQYF.

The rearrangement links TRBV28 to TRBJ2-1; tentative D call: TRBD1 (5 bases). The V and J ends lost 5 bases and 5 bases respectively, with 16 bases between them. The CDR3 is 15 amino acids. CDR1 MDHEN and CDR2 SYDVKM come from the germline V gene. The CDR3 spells CASSRPSRVHNEQFF. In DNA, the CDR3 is TGTGCCAGCAGTAGGCCATCCAGGGTGCACAATGAGCAGTTCTTC. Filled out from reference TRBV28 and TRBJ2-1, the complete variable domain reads DVKVTQSSRYLVKRTGEKVFLECVQDMDHENMFWYRQDPGLGLRLIYFSYDVKMKEKGDIPEGYSVSREKKERFSLILESASTNQTSMYLCASSRPSRVHNEQFFGPGTRLTVL.

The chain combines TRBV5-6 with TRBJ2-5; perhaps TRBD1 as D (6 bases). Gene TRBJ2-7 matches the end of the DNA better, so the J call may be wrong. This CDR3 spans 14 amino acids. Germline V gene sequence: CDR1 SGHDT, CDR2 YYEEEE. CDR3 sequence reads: CASSIGTSSYEQYF. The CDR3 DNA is TGTGCCAGCAGCATTGGGACATCTTCCTACGAGCAGTACTTC.

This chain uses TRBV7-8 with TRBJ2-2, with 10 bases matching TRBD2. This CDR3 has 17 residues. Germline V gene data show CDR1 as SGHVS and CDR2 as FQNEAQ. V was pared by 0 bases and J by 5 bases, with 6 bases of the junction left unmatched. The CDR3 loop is CASSLALASGSTGELFF. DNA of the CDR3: TGTGCCAGCAGCTTAGCCTTGGCTAGCGGGAGTACCGGGGAGCTGTTTTTT.

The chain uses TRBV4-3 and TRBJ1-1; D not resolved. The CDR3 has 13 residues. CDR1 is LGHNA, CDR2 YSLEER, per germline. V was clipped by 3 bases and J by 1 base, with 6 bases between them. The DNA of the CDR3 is TGCGCCAGCAGCCACGGGCAGAACACTGAAGCTTTCTTT. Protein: CASSHGQNTEAFF.

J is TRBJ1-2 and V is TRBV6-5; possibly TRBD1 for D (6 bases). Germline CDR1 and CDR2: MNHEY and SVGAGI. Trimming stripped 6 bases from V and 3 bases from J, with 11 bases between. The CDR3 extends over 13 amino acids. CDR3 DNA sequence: TGTGCCAGCAGCCCCGGGACACACTATGGCTACACCTTC. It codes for CASSPGTHYGYTF.

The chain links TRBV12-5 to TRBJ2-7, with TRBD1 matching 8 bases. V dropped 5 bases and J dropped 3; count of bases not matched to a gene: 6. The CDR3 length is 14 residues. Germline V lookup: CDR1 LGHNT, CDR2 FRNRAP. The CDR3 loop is CASGPAGGNYEQYF. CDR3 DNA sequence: TGTGCTAGTGGTCCGGCAGGGGGCAACTACGAGCAGTACTTC.

Here the CDR3 DNA reads TGTGCCAGCAGCAAAGCGCTACGACTAGCGGAGGGGAGTCTGATTTCAGATACGCAGTATTTT. It yields the protein CASSKALRLAEGSLISDTQYF. The chain couples TRBV21-1 to TRBJ2-3; TRBD2, the table's D call, lacks a check against the DNA. TRBV21-1 is a known pseudogene. The CDR3 contains 21 residues.

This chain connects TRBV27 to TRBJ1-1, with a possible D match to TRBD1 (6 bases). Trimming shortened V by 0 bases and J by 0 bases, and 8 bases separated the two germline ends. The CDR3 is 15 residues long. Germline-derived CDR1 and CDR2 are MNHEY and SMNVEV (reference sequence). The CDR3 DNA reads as TGTGCCAGCAGTTTATCGGGGGGGCTGAACACTGAAGCTTTCTTT. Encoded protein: CASSLSGGLNTEAFF.

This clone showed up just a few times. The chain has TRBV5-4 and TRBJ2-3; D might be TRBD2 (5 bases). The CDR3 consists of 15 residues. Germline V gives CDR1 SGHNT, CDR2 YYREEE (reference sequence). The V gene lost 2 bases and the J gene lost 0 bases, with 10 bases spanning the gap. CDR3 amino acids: CASSFMGGSTDTQYF. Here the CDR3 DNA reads TGTGCCAGCAGCTTTATGGGCGGGAGCACAGATACGCAGTATTTT.

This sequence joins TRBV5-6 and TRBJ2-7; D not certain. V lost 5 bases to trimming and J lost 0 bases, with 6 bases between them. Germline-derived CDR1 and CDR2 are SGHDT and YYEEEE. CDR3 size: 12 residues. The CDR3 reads CASSSRSYEQYF. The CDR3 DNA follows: TGTGCCAGCAGTTCCCGCTCCTACGAGCAGTACTTC.

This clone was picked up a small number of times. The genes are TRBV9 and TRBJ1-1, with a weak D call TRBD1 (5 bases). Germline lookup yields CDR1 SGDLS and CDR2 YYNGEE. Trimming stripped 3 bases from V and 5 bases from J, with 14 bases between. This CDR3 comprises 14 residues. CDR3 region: CASSAGTYFTEAFF. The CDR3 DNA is TGTGCCAGCAGCGCGGGGACCTACTTTACTGAAGCTTTCTTT.

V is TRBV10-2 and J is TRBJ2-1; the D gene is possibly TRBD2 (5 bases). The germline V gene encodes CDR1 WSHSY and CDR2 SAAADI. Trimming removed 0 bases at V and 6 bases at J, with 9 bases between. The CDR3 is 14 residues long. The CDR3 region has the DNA TGCGCCAGCAGTGAGTCTTGGGAGCCCAATGAGCAGTTCTTC. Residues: CASSESWEPNEQFF.

CDR3 region: CASSLSLSGNEQFF. CDR3 sequence (DNA): TGTGCCAGCAGTTTATCCCTTTCGGGAAATGAGCAGTTCTTC. The chain couples TRBV27 to TRBJ2-1; D is possibly TRBD2 (5 bases). CDR1 and CDR2 (germline): MNHEY, SMNVEV (reference sequence). CDR3 size: 14 residues. V shed 0 bases and J shed 7 bases, with 10 bases lying between them.

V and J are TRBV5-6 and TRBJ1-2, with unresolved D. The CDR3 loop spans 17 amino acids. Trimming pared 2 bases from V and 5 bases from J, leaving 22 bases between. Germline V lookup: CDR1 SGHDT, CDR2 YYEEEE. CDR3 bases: TGTGCCAGCAGCTTTATGGCAAGCAACGGTGGGTGGTATGGCTACACCTTC. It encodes CASSFMASNGGWYGYTF. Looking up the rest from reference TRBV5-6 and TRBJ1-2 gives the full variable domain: DAGVTQSPTHLIKTRGQQVTLRCSPKSGHDTVSWYQQALGQGPQFIFQYYEEEERQRGNFPDRFSGHQFPNYSSELNVNALLLGDSALYLCASSFMASNGGWYGYTFGSGTRLTVV.